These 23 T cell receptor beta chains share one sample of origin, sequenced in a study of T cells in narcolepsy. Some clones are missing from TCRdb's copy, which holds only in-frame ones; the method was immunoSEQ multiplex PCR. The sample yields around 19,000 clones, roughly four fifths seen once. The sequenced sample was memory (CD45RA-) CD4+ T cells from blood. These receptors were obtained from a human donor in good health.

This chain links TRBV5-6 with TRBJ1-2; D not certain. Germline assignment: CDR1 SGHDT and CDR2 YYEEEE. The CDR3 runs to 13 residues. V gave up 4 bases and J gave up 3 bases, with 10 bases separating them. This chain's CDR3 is CASSPLNDYGYTF. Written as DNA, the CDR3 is TGTGCCAGCAGCCCGCTGAATGACTATGGCTACACCTTC.

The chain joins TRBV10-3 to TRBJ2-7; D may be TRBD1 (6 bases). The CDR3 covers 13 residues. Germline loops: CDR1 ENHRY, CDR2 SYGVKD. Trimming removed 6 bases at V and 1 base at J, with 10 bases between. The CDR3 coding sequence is TGTGCCATCAGGGGGGACAATTCCTACGAGCAGTACTTC. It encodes CAIRGDNSYEQYF.

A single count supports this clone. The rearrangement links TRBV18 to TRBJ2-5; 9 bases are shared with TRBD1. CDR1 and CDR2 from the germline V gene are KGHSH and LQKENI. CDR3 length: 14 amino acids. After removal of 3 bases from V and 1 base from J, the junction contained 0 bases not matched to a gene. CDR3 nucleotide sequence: TGTGCCAGCTCACCGACAGGGGGCCAAGAGACCCAGTACTTC. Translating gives CASSPTGGQETQYF.

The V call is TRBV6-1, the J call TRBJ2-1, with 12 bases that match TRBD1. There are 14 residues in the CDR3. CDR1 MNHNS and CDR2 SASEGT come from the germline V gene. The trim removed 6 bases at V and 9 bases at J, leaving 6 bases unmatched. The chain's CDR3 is CASRPGTGGGEQFF. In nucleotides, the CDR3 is TGTGCCAGCAGGCCCGGGACAGGGGGCGGTGAGCAGTTCTTC.

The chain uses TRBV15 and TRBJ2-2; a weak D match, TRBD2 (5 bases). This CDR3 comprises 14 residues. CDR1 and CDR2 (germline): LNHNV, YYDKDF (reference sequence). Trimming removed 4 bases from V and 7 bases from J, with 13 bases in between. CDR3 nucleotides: TGTGCCACCAGCACGACACGGGCGGGCGGGGAGCTGTTTTTT. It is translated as CATSTTRAGGELFF.

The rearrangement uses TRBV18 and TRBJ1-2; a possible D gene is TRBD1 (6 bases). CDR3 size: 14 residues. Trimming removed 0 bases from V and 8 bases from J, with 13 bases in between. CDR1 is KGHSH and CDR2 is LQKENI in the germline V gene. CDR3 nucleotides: TGTGCCAGCTCACCACCCAGGGGCTCTAGAGGCTACACCTTC. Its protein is CASSPPRGSRGYTF.

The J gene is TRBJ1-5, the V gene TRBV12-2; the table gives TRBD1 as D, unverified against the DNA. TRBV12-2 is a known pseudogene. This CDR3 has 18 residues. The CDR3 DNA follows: TGTGCAAGTCGCTTAGAAACCAGCGGACAGGGTGGCAATCAGCCCCAGCATTTT. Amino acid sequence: CASRLETSGQGGNQPQHF.

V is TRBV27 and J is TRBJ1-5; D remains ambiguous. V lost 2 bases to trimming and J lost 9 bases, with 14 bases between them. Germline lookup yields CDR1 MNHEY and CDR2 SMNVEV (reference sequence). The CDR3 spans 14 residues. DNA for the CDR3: TGTGCCAGCAGTTTAACAACACCTATCATGCCCCAGCATTTT. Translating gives CASSLTTPIMPQHF.

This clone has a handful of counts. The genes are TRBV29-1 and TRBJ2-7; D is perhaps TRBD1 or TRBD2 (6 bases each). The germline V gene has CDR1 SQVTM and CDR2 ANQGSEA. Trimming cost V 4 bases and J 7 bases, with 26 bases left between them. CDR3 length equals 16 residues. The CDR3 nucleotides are TGCAGCGTTGTGAACAGGGCTAGTCGCCTGGGAGGTGAGCAGTACTTC. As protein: CSVVNRASRLGGEQYF.

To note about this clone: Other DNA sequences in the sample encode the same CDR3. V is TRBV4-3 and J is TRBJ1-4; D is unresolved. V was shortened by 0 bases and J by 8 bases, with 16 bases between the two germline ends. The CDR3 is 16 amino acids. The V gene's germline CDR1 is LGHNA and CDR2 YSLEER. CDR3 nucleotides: TGCGCCAGCAGCCAAGAAGAGGGAGCGCGACGCGAAAAACTGTTTTTT. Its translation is CASSQEEGARREKLFF.

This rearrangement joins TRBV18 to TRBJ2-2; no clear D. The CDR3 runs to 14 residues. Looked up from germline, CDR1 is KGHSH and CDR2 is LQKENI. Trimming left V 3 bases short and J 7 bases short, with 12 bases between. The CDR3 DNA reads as TGTGCCAGCTCACCGTCCGCGGAGATCGGGGAGCTGTTTTTT. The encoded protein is CASSPSAEIGELFF.

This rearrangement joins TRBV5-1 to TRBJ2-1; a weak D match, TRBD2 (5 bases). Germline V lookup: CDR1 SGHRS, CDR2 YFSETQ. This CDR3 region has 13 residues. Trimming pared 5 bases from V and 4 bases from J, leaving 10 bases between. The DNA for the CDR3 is TGCGCCAGCAGTCGCGGGTCATACAATGAGCAGTTCTTC. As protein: CASSRGSYNEQFF.

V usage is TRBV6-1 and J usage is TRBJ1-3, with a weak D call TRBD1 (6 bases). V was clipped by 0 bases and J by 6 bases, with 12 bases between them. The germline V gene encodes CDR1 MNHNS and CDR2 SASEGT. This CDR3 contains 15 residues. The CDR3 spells CASSEARTAVNTIYF. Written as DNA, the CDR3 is TGTGCCAGCAGTGAAGCCCGGACAGCCGTAAACACCATATATTTT.

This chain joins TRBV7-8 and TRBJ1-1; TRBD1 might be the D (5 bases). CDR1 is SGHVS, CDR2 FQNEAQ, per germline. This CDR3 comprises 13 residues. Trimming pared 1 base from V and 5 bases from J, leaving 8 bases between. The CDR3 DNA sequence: TGTGCCAGCAGCTTAGTTCAGGGTACTGAAGCTTTCTTT. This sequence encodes CASSLVQGTEAFF. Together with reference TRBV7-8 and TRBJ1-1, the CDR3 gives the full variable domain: GAGVSQSPRYKVAKRGQDVALRCDPISGHVSLFWYQQALGQGPEFLTYFQNEAQLDKSGLPSDRFFAERPEGSVSTLKIQRTQQEDSAVYLCASSLVQGTEAFFGQGTRLTVV.

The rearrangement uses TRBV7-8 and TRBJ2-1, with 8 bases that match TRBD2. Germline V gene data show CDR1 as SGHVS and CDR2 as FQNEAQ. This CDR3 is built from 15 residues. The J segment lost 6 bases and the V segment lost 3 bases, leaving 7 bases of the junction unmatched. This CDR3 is CASSFGGLASNEQFF. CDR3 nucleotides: TGTGCCAGCAGCTTCGGAGGACTAGCTAGCAATGAGCAGTTCTTC.

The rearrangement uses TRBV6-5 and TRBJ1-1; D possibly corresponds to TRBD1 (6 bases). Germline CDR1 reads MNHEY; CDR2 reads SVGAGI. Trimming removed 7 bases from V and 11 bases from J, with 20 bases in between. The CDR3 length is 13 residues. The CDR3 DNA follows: TGTGCCAGCACCCAAGGGGGGCTTAATGTGGCTTTCTTT. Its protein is CASTQGGLNVAFF.

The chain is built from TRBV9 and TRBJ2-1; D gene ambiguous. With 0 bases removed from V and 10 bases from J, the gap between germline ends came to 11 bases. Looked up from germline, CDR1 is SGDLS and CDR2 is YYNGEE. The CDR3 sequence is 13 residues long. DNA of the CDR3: TGTGCCAGCAGCGTAGGTCCCCTACAGGAGCAGTTCTTC. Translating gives CASSVGPLQEQFF.

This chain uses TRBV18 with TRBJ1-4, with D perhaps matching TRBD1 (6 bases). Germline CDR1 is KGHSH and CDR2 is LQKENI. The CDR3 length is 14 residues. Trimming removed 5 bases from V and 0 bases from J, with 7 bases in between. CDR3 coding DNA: TGTGCCAGCTCAAGGACAGCAACTAATGAAAAACTGTTTTTT. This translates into CASSRTATNEKLFF.

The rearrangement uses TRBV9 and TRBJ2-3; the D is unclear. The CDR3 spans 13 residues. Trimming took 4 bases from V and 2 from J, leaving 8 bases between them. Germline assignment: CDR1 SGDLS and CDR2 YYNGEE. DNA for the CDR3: TGTGCCAGCAGCCCACGTTACACAGATACGCAGTATTTT. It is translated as CASSPRYTDTQYF.

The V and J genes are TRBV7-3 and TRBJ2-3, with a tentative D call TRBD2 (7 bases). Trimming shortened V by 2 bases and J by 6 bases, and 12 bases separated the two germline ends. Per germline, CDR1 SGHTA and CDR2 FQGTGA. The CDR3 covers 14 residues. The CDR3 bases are TGTGCCAGCAGCTTAGCGGGGGCGGAGGATACGCAGTATTTT. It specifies CASSLAGAEDTQYF. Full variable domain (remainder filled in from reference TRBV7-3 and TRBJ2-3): GAGVSQTPSNKVTEKGKYVELRCDPISGHTALYWYRQSLGQGPEFLIYFQGTGAADDSGLPNDRFFAVRPEGSVSTLKIQRTERGDSAVYLCASSLAGAEDTQYFGPGTRLTVL.

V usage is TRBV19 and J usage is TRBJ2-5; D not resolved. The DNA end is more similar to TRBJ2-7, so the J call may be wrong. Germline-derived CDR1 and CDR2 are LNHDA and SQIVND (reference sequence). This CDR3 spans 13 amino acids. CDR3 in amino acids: CASSRPGPYEQYF. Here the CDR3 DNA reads TGTGCCAGTAGTAGACCGGGCCCCTACGAGCAGTACTTC.

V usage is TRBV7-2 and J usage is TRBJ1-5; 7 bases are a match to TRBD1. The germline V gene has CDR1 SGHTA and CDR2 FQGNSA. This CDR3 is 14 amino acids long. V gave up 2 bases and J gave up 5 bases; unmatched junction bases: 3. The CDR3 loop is CASSLSRGYQPQHF. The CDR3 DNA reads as TGTGCCAGCAGCTTATCCAGGGGGTATCAGCCCCAGCATTTT. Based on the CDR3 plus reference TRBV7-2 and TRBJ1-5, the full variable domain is GAGVSQSPSNKVTEKGKDVELRCDPISGHTALYWYRQSLGQGLEFLIYFQGNSAPDKSGLPSDRFSAERTGGSVSTLTIQRTQQEDSAVYLCASSLSRGYQPQHFGDGTRLSIL.

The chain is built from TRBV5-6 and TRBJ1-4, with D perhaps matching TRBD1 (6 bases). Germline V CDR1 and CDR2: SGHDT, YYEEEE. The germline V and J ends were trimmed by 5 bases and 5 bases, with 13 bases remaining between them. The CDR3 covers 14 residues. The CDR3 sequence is CASRATGKNEKLFF. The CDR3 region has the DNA TGTGCCAGCAGGGCTACAGGGAAGAATGAAAAACTGTTTTTT.